This T cell receptor (beta chain) was sequenced during a study of T cells after yellow fever vaccination. General observations from the study: Once the booster was given, most primary-vaccination clones reappeared, at about 97% for CD4 and around 90% for CD8. Within FACS-sorted repertoires, abundant clonotypes contaminating from the bulk population could be present.

The CDR3 is made up of 14 amino acids. After removal of 3 bases from V and 8 bases from J, the junction contained 7 bases not matched to a gene. Germline V gene data show CDR1 as SGHTA and CDR2 as FQGNSA. Concerning this clonotype itself: Its specificity is unknown.

From the 5' RACE reads, TCRdb called clonotypes with MiXCR, one entry per CDR3 protein. The sample records about 500,000 distinct CDR3 sequences, less than 20% being singletons. The input for sequencing was PBMCs, taken about 5 days after the first yellow fever vaccination. The chain couples TRBV7-2 to TRBJ1-1; 9 bases align to TRBD1. The clonotype originates from a man aged 18 to 35 who received the YFV17D yellow fever vaccine. CDR3 residues: CASSLWDREGEAFF. CDR3 nucleotides: TGTGCCAGCAGCTTGTGGGACAGGGAAGGGGAAGCTTTCTTT.